This T cell receptor (beta chain) derives from a study of cytomegalovirus exposure and HLA in healthy donors. Although they were nominally healthy when sampled, donors likely had unrecorded immune exposures. Primers included in the PCR were 60 Vbeta and 13 Jbeta primers. The assay was immunoSEQ multiplex PCR, and TCRdb's table has in-frame clones only and misses some. The table lists fewer than 150,000 clones, 82% of them singletons. This sequence was found in a male donor in good health and CMV-seronegative. The sequenced material came from PBMCs.

The CDR3 nucleotides are TGTGCCAGCAGCCCAGGACAGGGCATCTCTGGAAACACCATATATTTT. The encoded protein is CASSPGQGISGNTIYF. V usage is TRBV5-4 and J usage is TRBJ1-3; 8 bases agree with TRBD1. V lost 4 bases, J lost 0 bases, and 6 bases stayed unmatched. The V gene's germline CDR1 is SGHNT and CDR2 YYREEE (reference sequence). The CDR3 loop spans 16 amino acids.